This T cell receptor (beta chain) was sequenced in a study of cytomegalovirus exposure and HLA in healthy donors. Turning to the study itself: Unique TCR beta sequences numbering approximately 120 million came from some 200 million T cells in an earlier analysis.

Comment on this clone: Its antigen remains unknown.

PCR amplification relied on 60 Vbeta primers (plus 13 Jbeta primers). The table came from immunoSEQ multiplex PCR; TCRdb's copy has only in-frame clones and leaves some out. The table records 160,000 or so clones, approximately 84% of them present only once. Study-wide results and limits: Most TCR beta V segments were productive about 87% or about 30% of the time in an earlier analysis. The number of N-insertions in an Asian-associated ancestry cluster was reportedly below the roughly 670-donor mean in a later analysis.

The germline V gene encodes CDR1 SGHDT and CDR2 YYEEEE. The CDR3 extends over 15 amino acids. V lost 0 bases to trimming and J lost 10 bases; unmatched junction nucleotides: 6. The chain links TRBV5-6 to TRBJ1-6; 8 positions match TRBD1. Sequencing used PBMCs. The clonotype originates from a woman aged 40 to 50 in good health and CMV-seropositive. The CDR3, as DNA: TGTGCCAGCAGCTTGGCCGGACAGGGCCGATCACCCCTCCACTTT. Protein product: CASSLAGQGRSPLHF.